This entry is about one T cell receptor (beta chain). The clone's antigen remains unknown. The record has no base qualities; no much larger clone is one base away. This specimen comes from a study of cytomegalovirus exposure and HLA in healthy donors (dated by TCRdb to between 2016 and 2019). In terms of the full investigation: According to an earlier analysis of 550 to 700 of the donors, about 180 million T cells yielded 100 million or so unique TCR beta sequences and approximately 300 Gb of sequence data. To predict cytomegalovirus infection status, the study combined high-throughput TCR immunosequencing, statistical association of individual TCRs with disease status, and machine learning. Every discovery cohort repertoire had been produced on one sequencing platform. Among some 410 genotyped donors of the cohort, an average of around 250,000 unique TCR beta nucleotide sequences was sequenced per donor, of which about 19% were non-productive. Among the approximately 400 genotyped donors, more than 70% belonged to the genetic ancestry cluster associated with self-reported Caucasian donors. A later genetic analysis took genome-wide SNP genotypes for about 55% of the roughly 700 donors and used that subset as a discovery cohort. The number of typed donors differed by locus: about 620-630 for A, B, C, DRB1 and DQB1; roughly 510 for DQA1; roughly 600 for DPA1; and about 470 for DPB1. In a later analysis, previously published TCR beta repertoires from about 640 donors were re-analyzed and high-resolution HLA genotyping was added so that TCR occurrence patterns could be studied. HLA typing covered class I and class II loci at four-digit resolution. Rather than using new phenotypic data, the later analysis identified candidate immune exposures from TCR beta sequences and from how often those sequences occurred across donors. The study aimed to test whether signatures of past pathogen exposure could be identified by cataloging public T cell receptors. In addition to the first cohort of several hundred subjects, a separate validation cohort of 120 different subjects was used. About five DR-DQ haplotypes were treated as single units for association and clustering because of strong linkage in the cohort. To decide whether each TCR beta V gene segment behaved as functional or pseudogenic, an earlier analysis of 587 of the donors relied on high-throughput TCR beta sequencing. Donor age, sex, ethnicity and CMV serostatus were compiled together with the repertoire data. Roughly 300 gigabases of sequencing data and approximately 85 million unique TCR sequences were included in an early release covering 500 to 750 HLA-typed donors. The study used immunosequencing to profile the T cell repertoires of approximately 640 subjects and linked those repertoires to cytomegalovirus serostatus. Overall results and qualifications from the work: A group of highly shared sequence variants was considered likely to be a technical artifact of the sequencing pipeline. Assigning TCR associations to individual alleles was difficult when HLA alleles, especially DR and DQ, strongly co-occurred. Most TCR sequences were observed very rarely across donors, whereas some public TCRs were present in many individuals. It was suggested by the authors that the approach could potentially be generalized to other disease states and immunological phenotypes. According to a later analysis, TCR association rates differed among HLA loci, with DRB1 alleles showing the most associated TCRs and HLA-C alleles showing the fewest. According to a later genetic analysis, donors in an Asian-associated ancestry cluster had fewer N-insertions in productive TCRs than the roughly 660-donor mean. Some IMGT-functional V segments, including TRBV6-2 and TRBV6-3, could not be distinguished by the 87-base-pair reads and were therefore excluded. Because counts were too low, 15 or so rarely observed V segments, including chromosome 9 orphons, were excluded from the earlier analysis of about 500 of the donors. The only immune exposure information available for the cohort was CMV serostatus. In a later analysis, most CMV-associated TCR beta chains were found to appear HLA-restricted, with HLA associations seemingly driven largely by CMV exposure. A later genetic analysis associated a missense DCLRE1C variant with V-gene and J-gene trimming of TCR beta chains, and an independent cohort replicated the association. A later analysis found that HLA-associated TCR beta chains were more clonally expanded and had lower generation probabilities than equally common non-associated chains. Specific HLA alleles were associated with 15,000 to 20,000 TCR beta sequences at a false discovery rate of 0.05 in a later analysis. Because some donors lacked HLA typing at each locus, the association tests relied only on the typed subset. Correlated functional status among segregating V segments might be attributable to linkage disequilibrium, but an unknown experimental factor could not be ruled out. A later analysis reported that several top co-occurrence clusters appeared linked to parvovirus B19, influenza, CMV and Epstein-Barr virus. A few of the identified cytomegalovirus-associated TCR beta chains were confirmed in vitro to be specific for cytomegalovirus antigens. A total of around 150 TCR beta chains were listed by the study as associated with cytomegalovirus. The classifier was reported to diagnose cytomegalovirus status with high specificity and sensitivity in both the original and validation cohorts. The cohort was sequenced for TCR beta chains only, and without alpha or paired-chain data the features that could be detected were limited. A further reported finding was that TCR beta sequences accurately predicted the HLA-A and HLA-B alleles for most subjects in the first cohort. Broadly in line with IMGT annotations, most TCR beta V segments showed up in productive rearrangements about 87% or about 30% of the time in an earlier analysis of 587 of the donors. Presence/absence analyses assumed roughly uniform sequencing depth across donors, an assumption that may not hold.

The method behind the library was the immunoSEQ multiplex PCR assay. For the multiplex PCR, a mixture combining 60 forward primers for TCR Vbeta segments and 13 reverse primers for TCR Jbeta segments was used. A multiplex PCR assay on genomic DNA amplified the CDR3 region of rearranged TCR beta genes. The Illumina HiSeq System was used to sequence the amplified TCR beta libraries as 87-base-pair reads. The study's processing was this. A later analysis tallied around 87 million unique TCR beta chains across the 600 to 700 repertoires, and approximately 12 million of those chains were shared by two or more donors. A nearest-neighbor algorithm error-corrected the raw reads and collapsed the reads into unique sequences, merging closely related sequences to remove PCR and sequencing errors. V, D and J gene segments were assigned by aligning CDR3 sequences to IMGT reference sequences. Each retained sequence needed at least a six-nucleotide match to both a V gene segment and a J gene segment. A rearrangement was called productive if the CDR3 had no stop codons and remained in frame with V and J, and every other rearrangement was called non-productive. Following IMGT convention, CDR3 was defined as the stretch from the second conserved V-encoded cysteine up to the conserved J-encoded phenylalanine. The earlier analysis of approximately 590 of the donors excluded any sequence lacking an unambiguous match to a single V gene segment. In an earlier analysis of several hundred of the donors, V segments were called functional above 56.7% productive rearrangements and were called segregating when the between-donor standard deviation exceeded 5%. A statistical classification framework was built for diagnosing cytomegalovirus status from the catalog of TCR beta chain sequences. A later analysis assigned V and J genes by comparing TCR nucleotide sequences with IMGT/GENE-DB human TR gene sequences. The TCRdist pipeline was used in a later analysis to assign CDR3 sequences and most-parsimonious VDJ recombination scenarios. In a later analysis, each TCR beta chain was defined by its CDR3 amino acid sequence together with its V-gene family, and reads without a unique V-gene family were excluded. In a later analysis, fewer than 600 highly shared, low-generation-probability nucleotide sequences were removed to address suspected cross-contamination and a sequencing artifact. For each public chain, a later analysis derived a clonal expansion index from normalized ranks of inferred template counts within each repertoire. Generation probabilities in a later analysis came from a VDJ recombination model fitted to out-of-frame rearrangements, and those results were checked against IGoR. A later analysis scored TCR-TCR, TCR-HLA and TCR-CMV co-occurrence with hypergeometric tests, applying a repertoire-size bias correction to TCR pairs. In a later analysis, false discovery rates were estimated by permuting HLA or CMV assignments 20 times. A later analysis grouped co-occurring TCRs with DBSCAN, adding TCRdist sequence similarity when clustering within HLA-allele-positive subsets. For co-occurrence clustering, repertoires with fewer than 30,000 or more than 120,000 public chains were excluded, along with about five repertoires with anomalous nucleotide sharing. As stored in TCRdb, this immuneACCESS dataset retains in-frame rearrangements with V and J assigned. A fraction of the clones does not appear; measured against another copy, unresolved V genes explain less than half of the discrepancy, and the remainder lacks a known reason. That table furnishes V, J and clone size, whereas the DNA furnished D and trimming. Counted in this sample were 130,000 to 150,000 clones; roughly 72% of them appeared once. The top ten clonotypes cover approximately 2.1% of the sample.

In total, 666 healthy bone marrow donors made up the cohort. All cohort members were sampled while nominally healthy, although unrecorded immune exposures were likely present. The donor was CMV seronegative and belonged to the group of 380 or so seronegative cohort members. Each donor provided a peripheral blood sample, and peripheral blood mononuclear cells were used for TCR beta sequencing. Genomic DNA extraction from the blood cell samples was performed with the Qiagen DNeasy Blood Extraction Kit. CDR1 MNHEY and CDR2 SVGAGI were looked up in the germline V gene. V is shortened by 2 bases, J by 0 bases, and the region joining them spans 8 bases. Counted from cysteine to phenylalanine, this CDR3 has 14 amino acids. The only DNA kept is the CDR3, 42 bases in frame from the first base.

The sequenced material came from PBMCs. This TCR came from a man between 40 and 49 years old in good health and CMV-seronegative. The rearranged chain carries TRBV6-5 and TRBJ2-7; a confident D gene designation cannot be given. The DNA sequence is as follows: TGTGCCAGCAGTTACGACTGGAGCTCCTACGAGCAGTACTTC. This yields the protein CASSYDWSSYEQYF.